These 28 T cell receptor beta chains were all obtained from the same sample, sequenced in a study of shared clonotypes between healthy human individuals. The protocol was immunoSEQ multiplex PCR, while the TCRdb copy is restricted to in-frame clones and leaves out a portion. The sample includes approximately 980,000 clones, 76% of them seen just once. The sample consisted of memory CD4+ T cells sorted from blood. Subset of the sample: CD45RA-negative fraction. These receptors all come from a man between 18 and 29 years old in good health.

The chain is built from TRBV5-1 and TRBJ2-7; possible D gene TRBD1, 6 bases. CDR3 length: 12 residues. The germline gives CDR1 SGHRS, CDR2 YFSETQ. Trimming pared 4 bases from V and 4 bases from J, leaving 9 bases between. CDR3: CASSPRGYEQYF. In DNA, the CDR3 is TGCGCCAGCAGCCCCAGGGGTTACGAGCAGTACTTC.

There are many counts of this clone. The rearrangement links TRBV19 to TRBJ1-1; D is perhaps TRBD1 (5 bases). Germline loops: CDR1 LNHDA, CDR2 SQIVND (reference sequence). CDR3 length: 14 amino acids. Trimming pared 0 bases from V and 3 bases from J, leaving 8 bases between. In nucleotides, the CDR3 is TGTGCCAGTAGTATAGAGGGGCGGGACACTGAAGCTTTCTTT. Protein: CASSIEGRDTEAFF. The full variable domain, its missing parts supplied by reference TRBV19 and TRBJ1-1, is DGGITQSPKYLFRKEGQNVTLSCEQNLNHDAMYWYRQDPGQGLRLIYYSQIVNDFQKGDIAEGYSVSREKKESFPLTVTSAQKNPTAFYLCASSIEGRDTEAFFGQGTRLTVV.

The J gene is TRBJ2-1, the V gene TRBV5-1; TRBD1 or TRBD2 may be the D gene (6 bases each). The germline V gene encodes CDR1 SGHRS and CDR2 YFSETQ. CDR3 length: 15 residues. V dropped 0 bases and J dropped 6 bases, with 13 bases sitting between them. The CDR3 DNA is TGCGCCAGCAGCTTGGCGAGGGGGGCCCTCAATGAGCAGTTCTTC. Translated, it gives CASSLARGALNEQFF.

The chain is built from TRBV5-1 and TRBJ2-5; D may be TRBD1 or TRBD2 (5 bases each). The CDR3 has 14 amino acids. Germline CDR1 SGHRS, CDR2 YFSETQ. The V and J ends lost 0 bases and 10 bases respectively, with 16 bases between them. CDR3 residues: CASSLGRARGDQYF. The CDR3 DNA reads TGCGCCAGCAGCTTGGGCAGGGCTAGAGGGGACCAGTACTTC.

J is TRBJ2-3 and V is TRBV9; 11 bases map to TRBD2. V gave up 0 bases and J gave up 4 bases; unmatched junction bases: 4. This CDR3 spans 16 amino acids. Germline loops: CDR1 SGDLS, CDR2 YYNGEE. CDR3 coding DNA: TGTGCCAGCAGCGTAGGAGCTAGCGGGGGGTCAGATACGCAGTATTTT. Residues: CASSVGASGGSDTQYF.

This chain joins TRBV7-2 and TRBJ1-3; D is unclear. Germline values: CDR1 SGHTA, CDR2 FQGNSA. Trimming removed 0 bases from V and 2 bases from J, with 14 bases in between. The length of the CDR3 is 17 residues. The CDR3 reads CASSLAVGPRTGNTIYF. As DNA, the CDR3 is TGTGCCAGCAGCTTAGCAGTTGGGCCCAGGACTGGAAACACCATATATTTT.

The chain couples TRBV18 to TRBJ2-7; D possibly uses TRBD1 or TRBD2 (5 bases each). The CDR3 totals 13 residues. Germline CDR1 is KGHSH and CDR2 is LQKENI. Trimming shortened V by 0 bases and J by 7 bases, and 10 bases separated the two germline ends. The DNA for the CDR3 is TGTGCCAGCTCACCACCGGGACCGGGGGAGCAGTACTTC. It specifies CASSPPGPGEQYF.

Notes on this clone: One end of the junction fails to match germline, which may point to a read error. V usage is TRBV2 and J usage is TRBJ1-5; D uncertain. The CDR3 is 14 amino acids. Germline-derived CDR1 and CDR2 are SNHLY and FYNNEI. CDR3 coding DNA: TGTGCCAGCGGTGAGTCTATTAGCAATCAGCCCCAGCATTTT. It codes for CASGESISNQPQHF.

This clone was detected once. The chain uses TRBV5-1 and TRBJ1-2, with TRBD1 as a possible D gene (5 bases). The germline V gene encodes CDR1 SGHRS and CDR2 YFSETQ. Trimming took 2 bases from V and 5 from J, leaving 13 bases between them. The CDR3 loop spans 14 amino acids. CDR3 sequence (DNA): TGCGCCAGCAGCTTCGGGACGGGAGAATATGGCTACACCTTC. Its translation: CASSFGTGEYGYTF. The full variable domain, its missing parts supplied by reference TRBV5-1 and TRBJ1-2, is KAGVTQTPRYLIKTRGQQVTLSCSPISGHRSVSWYQQTPGQGLQFLFEYFSETQRNKGNFPGRFSGRQFSNSRSEMNVSTLELGDSALYLCASSFGTGEYGYTFGSGTRLTVV.

This clone was recorded at least ten times. The V gene is TRBV6-1, the J gene TRBJ2-1; no reliable D call. Germline CDR1 is MNHNS and CDR2 is SASEGT. Trimming took 6 bases from V and 9 from J, leaving 15 bases between them. The CDR3 consists of 13 residues. CDR3 DNA: TGTGCCAGCAGCCTCGCGAGAATGAGTGAGCAGTTCTTC. It is translated as CASSLARMSEQFF.

The chain carries TRBV10-3 and TRBJ1-4; 7 nucleotides agree with TRBD1. The germline gives CDR1 ENHRY, CDR2 SYGVKD. This CDR3 contains 16 residues. V shed 0 bases and J 7 bases; nucleotides not matched to a gene: 8. The CDR3: CAISESPTGVGEKLFF. Here the CDR3 DNA reads TGTGCCATCAGTGAGTCCCCTACAGGGGTAGGTGAAAAACTGTTTTTT.

This clone was observed once. This chain links TRBV19 with TRBJ2-7, with a possible D match to TRBD1 (6 bases). CDR3 length: 13 residues. The ends were cut back, 3 bases at V and 3 bases at J, with 9 bases in the middle. Germline V lookup: CDR1 LNHDA, CDR2 SQIVND (reference sequence). The DNA for the CDR3 is TGTGCCAGTAGTATGAGCAGGGGCTACGAGCAGTACTTC. Its protein product is CASSMSRGYEQYF.

The chain joins TRBV7-9 to TRBJ1-4, with 7 bases lining up with TRBD1. The ends lost 5 bases at V and 8 bases at J; junction bases unmatched: 5. The CDR3 loop spans 13 amino acids. Germline CDR1 reads SEHNR; CDR2 reads FQNEAQ (reference sequence). The DNA for the CDR3 is TGTGCCAGCAGCCACCGGGACAGCGAAAAACTGTTTTTT. Its translation: CASSHRDSEKLFF.

V and J are TRBV18 and TRBJ2-6, with TRBD1 identical over 7 bases. This CDR3 has 17 residues. J gave up 2 bases and V 4 bases, and 8 bases lay outside the gene matches. Germline values: CDR1 KGHSH, CDR2 LQKENI. DNA for the CDR3: TGTGCCAGCTCACTCCTCGGGCAGGGGGCTGGGGCCAACGTCCTGACTTTC. Amino acid sequence: CASSLLGQGAGANVLTF. Using reference TRBV18 and TRBJ2-6 for the parts outside the CDR3, the full variable domain is NAGVMQNPRHLVRRRGQEARLRCSPMKGHSHVYWYRQLPEEGLKFMVYLQKENIIDESGMPKERFSAEFPKEGPSILRIQQVVRGDSAAYFCASSLLGQGAGANVLTFGAGSRLTVL.

This sequence joins TRBV19 and TRBJ2-6; no clear D gene. Germline values: CDR1 LNHDA, CDR2 SQIVND (reference sequence). V was shortened by 4 bases and J by 0 bases, with 16 bases between the two germline ends. CDR3 size: 18 residues. DNA of the CDR3: TGTGCCAGTAGTAACCCTATTGGCGTCAGCTCTGGGGCCAACGTCCTGACTTTC. Encoded protein: CASSNPIGVSSGANVLTF.

The rearrangement links TRBV27 to TRBJ1-4, with D perhaps matching TRBD1 (6 bases). The germline CDR1 and CDR2 sequences are MNHEY and SMNVEV (reference sequence). There are 15 residues in the CDR3. Trimming cost V 2 bases and J 4 bases, with 11 bases left between them. The CDR3 region has the DNA TGTGCCAGCAGTTTAAGGGGACACCTTAATGAAAAACTGTTTTTT. It is translated as CASSLRGHLNEKLFF.

As for this clone: A read error may be the cause here, since a much bigger clone is one base away. The same CDR3 is also encoded by other DNA sequences in this sample. This rearrangement joins TRBV6-5 to TRBJ2-5, with TRBD2 matching 7 bases. Germline V CDR1 and CDR2: MNHEY, SVGAGI. CDR3 length equals 13 residues. Germline trimming cut 4 bases from V and 8 bases from J; bases unmatched to any gene: 7. The CDR3 sequence is CASSSQGGETQYF. The CDR3 DNA reads TGTGCCAGCAGTTCCCAGGGAGGGGAAACCCAGTACTTC.

This chain joins TRBV18 and TRBJ2-7; D may correspond to TRBD1 or TRBD2 (5 bases each). CDR1 is KGHSH and CDR2 is LQKENI in the germline V gene. V lost 2 bases, J lost 12 bases, and 17 bases lay in between. The CDR3 totals 13 residues. CDR3 bases: TGTGCCAGCTCACCAGATGCCCGGGACGAAGGGTACTTC. Amino acid sequence: CASSPDARDEGYF.

The chain joins TRBV30 to TRBJ2-2; TRBD1 might be the D (6 bases). The germline V gene has CDR1 GTSNPN and CDR2 SVGIG (reference sequence). V lost 0 bases, J lost 1 base, and 15 bases lay in between. This CDR3 spans 17 amino acids. The CDR3 spells CAWSVKAGARNTGELFF. Written as DNA, the CDR3 is TGTGCCTGGAGTGTAAAGGCAGGGGCAAGGAACACCGGGGAGCTGTTTTTT.

This sequence joins TRBV10-3 and TRBJ2-3; possibly TRBD1 or TRBD2 for D (6 bases each). Germline CDR1 is ENHRY and CDR2 is SYGVKD. Trimming removed 9 bases from V and 0 bases from J, with 10 bases in between. The length of the CDR3 is 13 residues. CDR3 sequence: CAMGGGSTDTQYF. The CDR3 region has the DNA TGTGCCATGGGGGGCGGGAGCACAGATACGCAGTATTTT.

The chain uses TRBV6-1 and TRBJ2-3; 8 bases match TRBD2. From germline, CDR1 is MNHNS and CDR2 SASEGT. V shed 4 bases and J 2 bases; nucleotides not matched to a gene: 8. There are 16 residues in the CDR3. The CDR3 nucleotides are TGTGCCAGCAGTGGCCAAACTAGCGGTAACACAGATACGCAGTATTTT. Its protein product is CASSGQTSGNTDTQYF.

DNA of the CDR3: TGTGCCAGCAGCTTAAGCGGGAGTGGAACAGATACGCAGTATTTT. It is translated as CASSLSGSGTDTQYF. The chain employs TRBV9 and TRBJ2-3; 8 bases match TRBD2. The germline CDR1 and CDR2 sequences are SGDLS and YYNGEE. The ends lost 4 bases at V and 3 bases at J; junction bases unmatched: 7. CDR3 size: 15 residues.

Note on this clone: A clone one base away is much larger, so this may be a read error. The genes are TRBV28 and TRBJ1-5; 8 bases fit TRBD1. Germline V gene sequence: CDR1 MDHEN, CDR2 SYDVKM. This CDR3 contains 14 residues. With 8 bases clipped from V and 5 bases from J, the junction kept 8 bases outside the gene matches. CDR3 nucleotide sequence: TGTGCCAGCGGGGGGACAGGAGGTTATCAGCCCCAGCATTTT. It translates to CASGGTGGYQPQHF.

This clone was found a few times. The chain employs TRBV11-2 and TRBJ2-5, with 7 bases that match TRBD1. Germline V gene data show CDR1 as SGHAT and CDR2 as FQNNGV. V shed 1 base, J shed 5 bases, and the junction held 4 bases outside the gene matches. The CDR3 contains 14 residues. The CDR3 protein is CASSLGTGVETQYF. The CDR3 bases are TGTGCCAGCAGCTTAGGTACAGGGGTCGAGACCCAGTACTTC.

Concerning this clone itself: The sample has other DNA sequences that encode this CDR3 too. The V gene is TRBV28, the J gene TRBJ1-1, with TRBD1 matching 8 bases. Germline CDR1 reads MDHEN; CDR2 reads SYDVKM. CDR3 length: 13 residues. The J segment lost 4 bases and the V segment lost 2 bases, leaving 0 bases of the junction unmatched. CDR3 in amino acids: CASSLDRGTEAFF. The CDR3 bases are TGTGCCAGCAGTTTAGACAGGGGCACTGAAGCTTTCTTT.

The rearrangement uses TRBV10-1 and TRBJ2-1; D is unclear. Trimming cost V 3 bases and J 12 bases, with 18 bases left between them. CDR1 is WNHNN, CDR2 SYGVQD, per germline (reference sequence). CDR3 length: 14 amino acids. In DNA form, the CDR3 reads TGCGCCAGCAGTGACCCCCATTTGGGCCAAGGGCAGTTCTTC. It encodes CASSDPHLGQGQFF.

The chain links TRBV9 to TRBJ2-7; no definite D call. Germline CDR1 SGDLS, CDR2 YYNGEE. Trimming stripped 7 bases from V and 3 bases from J, with 11 bases between. The CDR3 runs 12 residues. The chain's CDR3 is CASPEVLYEQYF. The CDR3 DNA reads TGTGCCAGCCCCGAAGTTCTCTACGAGCAGTACTTC. The full variable domain, in which reference TRBV9 and TRBJ2-7 provide the parts outside the CDR3, is DSGVTQTPKHLITATGQRVTLRCSPRSGDLSVYWYQQSLDQGLQFLIQYYNGEERAKGNILERFSAQQFPDLHSELNLSSLELGDSALYFCASPEVLYEQYFGPGTRLTVT.

CDR3 loop: CATGVFGDNSPLHF. CDR3 DNA: TGTGCCACCGGGGTTTTTGGGGACAATTCACCCCTCCACTTT. The chain joins TRBV10-3 to TRBJ1-6; TRBD1 might be the D (5 bases). Trimming cost V 10 bases and J 7 bases, with 17 bases left between them. Germline assignment: CDR1 ENHRY and CDR2 SYGVKD. The CDR3 is made up of 14 amino acids.